This passage covers 5 T cell receptor beta chains from one sample sequenced in a study of T-cell memory formation after mild COVID-19. TCRdb independently ran MiXCR on the 5' RACE reads; one entry per CDR3 protein. The top ten clones hold around 23% of a sample with more than 250,000 distinct CDR3 sequences, about 17% of them seen once. The sequencing input was PBMCs or a T cell subset sorted from them (not recorded which). The receptor source for this set is a man younger than 35 who had mild COVID-19 (a few samples of this study predate the infection). Cell type and time point are not known.

This clonotype was seen many times. This rearrangement joins TRBV4-3 to TRBJ2-3; 14 positions agree with TRBD2. The CDR3 totals 16 residues. Looked up from germline, CDR1 is LGHNA and CDR2 is YSLEER. V was clipped by 3 bases and J by 4 bases; unmatched bases: 3. CDR3 in amino acids: CASSHRLAGGADTQYF. CDR3 DNA sequence: TGCGCCAGCAGCCACCGACTAGCGGGGGGGGCAGATACGCAGTATTTT.

J is TRBJ1-4 and V is TRBV9; D possibly corresponds to TRBD1 (5 bases). Trimming removed 0 bases at V and 5 bases at J, with 14 bases between. The CDR3 length is 16 residues. Germline V gives CDR1 SGDLS, CDR2 YYNGEE. The CDR3 loop reads CASSVVAQGGNEKLFF. CDR3 DNA: TGTGCCAGCAGCGTAGTTGCGCAGGGCGGGAATGAAAAACTGTTTTTT.

This rearrangement joins TRBV5-4 to TRBJ1-2; 7 bases line up with TRBD1. Germline lookup yields CDR1 SGHNT and CDR2 YYREEE (reference sequence). Unmatched junction bases numbered 14, after V lost 2 bases and J lost 4 bases. This CDR3 region has 17 residues. The CDR3 here is CASSFGQDRGAFYGYTF. CDR3 nucleotide sequence: TGTGCCAGCAGCTTTGGACAGGACCGCGGGGCTTTCTATGGCTACACCTTC.

The chain is built from TRBV20-1 and TRBJ2-5, with D tentatively TRBD2 (5 bases). V lost 2 bases to trimming and J lost 5 bases, with 15 bases between them. The CDR3 runs to 14 residues. CDR1 is DFQATT and CDR2 is SNEGSKA in the germline V gene (reference sequence). In DNA, the CDR3 is TGCAGTGCTAGACGGGGTGGTGAGCGGGAGACCCAGTACTTC. Protein sequence: CSARRGGERETQYF.

V is TRBV24-1 and J is TRBJ2-2, with D perhaps TRBD1 (6 bases). In germline, CDR1 is KGHDR, CDR2 SFDVKD. The CDR3 runs to 14 residues. Trimming pared 5 bases from V and 4 bases from J, leaving 10 bases between. CDR3 loop: CATSGTGTTGELFF. As DNA, the CDR3 is TGTGCCACCAGTGGAACAGGGACCACCGGGGAGCTGTTTTTT.